This TCR beta chain stems from a study of T-cell memory formation after mild COVID-19. Regarding the study as a whole: Day 15 to 85 contracting clones showed balanced CD4/CD8; later expanders leaned CD4+. Pre-infection memory held some responding clones, suggesting pre-existing cross-reactive T cells responded.

Constant-segment primers were used for 5'RACE, and the resulting TCR alpha and TCR beta cDNA libraries carried sample barcodes and UMIs. MiXCR was run by TCRdb on the 5' RACE reads, yielding one entry per CDR3 protein. The top ten hold 20% to 25% of the sample, which has hundreds of thousands of distinct CDR3 sequences, 20% to 25% seen once. This clonotype has a count of ten or more. Its cognate antigen is unknown. Germline CDR1 MNHEY, CDR2 SVGAGI. CDR3 length equals 14 residues. The V and J ends lost 0 bases and 5 bases respectively, with 7 bases between them. This chain joins TRBV6-5 and TRBJ1-4, with unresolved D. Sequencing was carried out using PBMCs or a T cell subset sorted from them (not recorded which). The sequence derives from a man younger than 35 who had mild COVID-19 (a few samples of this study predate the infection). Cell type and time point are not known. The CDR3 is CASSYSYRNEKLFF. The CDR3 DNA is TGTGCCAGCAGTTACTCGTATAGGAATGAAAAACTGTTTTTT.